Following are 3 T cell receptor beta chains from one sample sequenced in a study of persistence of HIV-infected CD4 T cells. The antigens of these receptors remain unknown. The stimulus was lysate of CMV-infected fibroblasts, 9 to 10 ug/mL. CD40L-negative CD69-negative CD45RO-high memory CD4+ T cells were sorted as populations depleted of antigen-responding cells. The immunoSEQ assay was version 4, run in survey mode. Sequencing used immunoSEQ multiplex PCR; TCRdb keeps in-frame clones, though not all of them. The repertoire includes 25,000 to 30,000 clones, approximately 78% of them detected once, and roughly 0.8% sits in the top ten. The material was CD4+ T cells sorted from PBMCs after roughly 18-hour stimulation, obtained from a patient who received antiretroviral therapy. These receptors originate from an adult woman with HIV who was CMV-seropositive.

This rearrangement joins TRBV9 to TRBJ2-7, with 12 nucleotides matching TRBD1. V lost 4 bases to trimming and J lost 4 bases; unmatched junction nucleotides: 9. CDR3 length equals 16 residues. Germline V gives CDR1 SGDLS, CDR2 YYNGEE. The CDR3 coding sequence is TGTGCCAGCAGCCCGGGACAGGGGGCGGTCGGGTACGAGCAGTACTTC. It translates to CASSPGQGAVGYEQYF.

The rearrangement uses TRBV19 and TRBJ1-5, with D perhaps TRBD1 (5 bases). The ends were cut back, 5 bases at V and 2 bases at J, with 13 bases in the middle. This CDR3 has 15 residues. CDR1 LNHDA and CDR2 SQIVND come from the germline V gene (reference sequence). This CDR3 reads CASSPRDAGNQPQHF. CDR3 DNA: TGTGCCAGTAGTCCGCGGGACGCGGGCAATCAGCCCCAGCATTTT.

This sequence joins TRBV6-5 and TRBJ1-1; 7 bases line up with TRBD1. Germline loops: CDR1 MNHEY, CDR2 SVGAGI. This CDR3 comprises 16 residues. The V gene end was trimmed by 4 bases and the J gene end by 6 bases; junction bases not matched to a gene: 14. This CDR3 is CASSSRTIRGFSEAFF. The CDR3 region has the DNA TGTGCCAGCAGTTCGCGGACCATCAGGGGGTTCTCTGAAGCTTTCTTT.